Below are 17 T cell receptor beta chains sequenced from a single sample in a study of T-cell memory formation after mild COVID-19 (dated by TCRdb to the early 2020s). Libraries came from 5' RACE. The data were produced on an Illumina NovaSeq 6000. TCRdb reprocessing: public reads trimmed at Q25 with fastp, clones called with MiXCR, in-frame beta chains kept. One record per CDR3 amino acid sequence lists the most common genes and DNA. For this sample the table gives around 430,000 distinct CDR3 sequences, of which more than 15% were detected only once. The ten biggest clones cover 20% to 25% of the sample. Sample: PBMCs or a T cell subset sorted from them (not recorded which). The receptors shown here come from a man younger than 35 who had mild COVID-19 (a few samples of this study predate the infection). The sample titles of this study are shuffled in the database, so cell type and time point are left out; the donor was told from shared clones.

In the case of this clonotype: Because the CDR3's place on the DNA is in doubt, the DNA is left out and the CDR3 is given as listed by TCRdb. The gene calls are TRBV6-5 and TRBJ1-2; the table's D call TRBD1 went unverified against the DNA. The CDR3 has 14 residues if both end residues are counted. CDR1 and CDR2 (germline): MNHEY, SVGAGI. This chain's CDR3 is CASSSSQGYYGYTF.

The table lists this clonotype with a few counts. The chain links TRBV29-1 to TRBJ2-1, with 8 bases matching TRBD2. Germline V gives CDR1 SQVTM, CDR2 ANQGSEA. The CDR3 loop spans 14 amino acids. After removal of 4 bases from V and 10 bases from J, the junction contained 12 bases not matched to a gene. In nucleotides, the CDR3 is TGCAGCGTTGGGGCGAGGCAGCGGGGGTACGAGCAGTTCTTC. Translation gives CSVGARQRGYEQFF.

This clonotype was detected only a few times. The genes are TRBV2 and TRBJ2-7; TRBD2 might be the D (5 bases). Per germline, CDR1 SNHLY and CDR2 FYNNEI. This CDR3 is 13 amino acids long. V lost 4 bases and J lost 4, with 11 bases in between. Written as DNA, the CDR3 is TGTGCCAGCAGTGCCTCGGACTCATACGAGCAGTACGTC. Its translation: CASSASDSYEQYV.

This chain uses TRBV4-2 with TRBJ2-1; D unresolved. Looked up from germline, CDR1 is LGHNA and CDR2 is YNFKEQ. This CDR3 is 14 amino acids long. Trimming removed 1 base from V and 10 bases from J, with 14 bases in between. CDR3 nucleotides: TGTGCCAGCAGCCAAGTGTCAGCACCGTGGGAGCAGTTCTTC. It encodes CASSQVSAPWEQFF.

The V call is TRBV7-9, the J call TRBJ1-1, with 7 bases that match TRBD1. The CDR3 runs 13 residues. The junction had 4 bases not matched to a gene; V was cut back by 5 bases and J by 4 bases. Germline V CDR1 and CDR2: SEHNR, FQNEAQ (reference sequence). CDR3 DNA: TGTGCCAGCAGCGCAGGGGGTTTCACTGAAGCTTTCTTT. Translating it yields CASSAGGFTEAFF.

In this sample, this clonotype turned up many times. The chain uses TRBV7-9 and TRBJ2-1; 9 bases match TRBD1. The germline gives CDR1 SEHNR, CDR2 FQNEAQ (reference sequence). Germline trimming cut 0 bases from V and 6 bases from J; bases unmatched to any gene: 3. This CDR3 is 15 amino acids long. Here the CDR3 DNA reads TGTGCCAGCAGCTTAGCGGACAGGGGTGTCAATGAGCAGTTCTTC. Translation: CASSLADRGVNEQFF.

CDR3: CASSAGVLSYNEQFF. The DNA of the CDR3 is TGCGCCAGCAGCGCCGGGGTACTCTCCTACAATGAGCAGTTCTTC. The J gene is TRBJ2-1, the V gene TRBV5-1, with D possibly TRBD2 on 5 matching bases. Trimming pared 4 bases from V and 0 bases from J, leaving 11 bases between. Germline CDR1 and CDR2: SGHRS and YFSETQ. The CDR3 extends over 15 amino acids.

The sample holds a few counts of this clonotype. The chain employs TRBV5-1 and TRBJ2-3; a possible D gene is TRBD1 (5 bases). The CDR3 spans 17 residues. The germline V gene encodes CDR1 SGHRS and CDR2 YFSETQ. Between the trimmed V and J ends, which lost 1 base and 1 base, there was a span of 16 bases. The CDR3, as DNA: TGCGCCAGCAGCTTGTGGGGCTCGCAGGGTGGCACAGATACGCAGTATTTT. Translating it yields CASSLWGSQGGTDTQYF.

This chain connects TRBV3-1 to TRBJ2-2; TRBD2 matches at 10 bases. This CDR3 spans 16 amino acids. V shed 3 bases, J shed 0 bases, and the junction held 1 base outside the gene matches. Per germline, CDR1 LGHDT and CDR2 YNNKEL (reference sequence). This CDR3 is CASSQLAGANTGELFF. The CDR3 nucleotides are TGTGCCAGCAGCCAGCTAGCGGGGGCGAACACCGGGGAGCTGTTTTTT. The complete variable domain, with remaining parts taken from reference TRBV3-1 and TRBJ2-2, reads DTAVSQTPKYLVTQMGNDKSIKCEQNLGHDTMYWYKQDSKKFLKIMFSYNNKELIINETVPNRFSPKSPDKAHLNLHINSLELGDSAVYFCASSQLAGANTGELFFGEGSRLTVL.

The sample holds a few counts of this clonotype. The rearrangement uses TRBV29-1 and TRBJ2-5; no firm D call. This CDR3 has 15 amino acids. Trimming took off 1 base at V and 1 base at J, with 13 bases between the two ends. CDR1 and CDR2 from the germline V gene are SQVTM and ANQGSEA. CDR3 sequence: CSVEAWAAIQETQYF. In DNA, the CDR3 is TGCAGCGTTGAAGCCTGGGCAGCCATCCAAGAGACCCAGTACTTC.

V gene TRBV7-8 combines with J gene TRBJ1-1; D not certain. Germline lookup yields CDR1 SGHVS and CDR2 FQNEAQ. V lost 5 bases and J lost 1, with 20 bases in between. This CDR3 spans 17 amino acids. The CDR3 loop reads CASSETISEAANTEAFF. CDR3 bases: TGTGCCAGCAGCGAGACGATTTCTGAGGCGGCGAACACTGAAGCTTTCTTT. Combining the CDR3 with reference TRBV7-8 and TRBJ1-1 gives the whole variable domain GAGVSQSPRYKVAKRGQDVALRCDPISGHVSLFWYQQALGQGPEFLTYFQNEAQLDKSGLPSDRFFAERPEGSVSTLKIQRTQQEDSAVYLCASSETISEAANTEAFFGQGTRLTVV.

This clonotype turned up a few times. This chain connects TRBV7-2 to TRBJ2-1, with D perhaps matching TRBD1 or TRBD2 (5 bases each). V dropped 5 bases and J dropped 7 bases, with 15 bases sitting between them. The germline CDR1 and CDR2 sequences are SGHTA and FQGNSA. The CDR3 runs to 14 residues. CDR3 protein: CASSRNPGRNEQFF. CDR3 bases: TGTGCCAGCAGCCGAAATCCAGGGAGAAATGAGCAGTTCTTC.

This clonotype was detected a few times. The chain links TRBV12-3 or TRBV12-4 to TRBJ1-4; 8 bases map to TRBD1. The length of the CDR3 is 15 residues. After removal of 2 bases from V and 7 bases from J, the junction contained 6 bases not matched to a gene. The CDR3: CASSLRAGGSEKLFF. As DNA, the CDR3 is TGTGCCAGCAGTTTACGGGCAGGGGGCAGTGAAAAACTGTTTTTT.

This clonotype was seen more than once but under ten times. This chain joins TRBV7-2 and TRBJ1-6; possibly TRBD1 for D (5 bases). V was clipped by 8 bases and J by 7 bases, with 9 bases between them. The CDR3 totals 12 residues. CDR1 and CDR2 (germline): SGHTA, FQGNSA. CDR3 nucleotide sequence: TGTGCCAGCCGGGAGGGGAATTCACCCCTCCACTTT. This gives the protein CASREGNSPLHF. Full variable domain (outside the CDR3, taken from reference TRBV7-2 and TRBJ1-6): GAGVSQSPSNKVTEKGKDVELRCDPISGHTALYWYRQSLGQGLEFLIYFQGNSAPDKSGLPSDRFSAERTGGSVSTLTIQRTQQEDSAVYLCASREGNSPLHFGNGTRLTVT.

This clonotype showed up many times. The chain couples TRBV7-8 to TRBJ2-7, with D tentatively TRBD2 (6 bases). Germline CDR1 SGHVS, CDR2 FQNEAQ. V gave up 2 bases and J gave up 6 bases, with 20 bases separating them. This CDR3 has 16 amino acids. Written as DNA, the CDR3 is TGTGCCAGCAGCTTAAACGGCGGGGCTATAGTAACCGAGCAGTACTTC. Its translation: CASSLNGGAIVTEQYF. The variable domain in full, with the rest retrieved from reference TRBV7-8 and TRBJ2-7, is GAGVSQSPRYKVAKRGQDVALRCDPISGHVSLFWYQQALGQGPEFLTYFQNEAQLDKSGLPSDRFFAERPEGSVSTLKIQRTQQEDSAVYLCASSLNGGAIVTEQYFGPGTRLTVT.

In the case of this clonotype: A single base separates this from a much larger clone, so it may be a read error. The V gene is TRBV5-1, the J gene TRBJ2-1; 9 bases agree with TRBD1. The germline V gene encodes CDR1 SGHRS and CDR2 YFSETQ. This CDR3 is 13 amino acids long. DNA for the CDR3: TGCACCAGCAGGCCAGATACAGGGGGCAGACAGTTCTTC. It is translated as CTSRPDTGGRQFF.

The V call is TRBV6-2 or TRBV6-3, the J call TRBJ1-6; D uncertain. Trimming cost V 6 bases and J 12 bases, with 24 bases left between them. Germline V gene lookup returns CDR1 MNHEY and CDR2 SVGEGT. The CDR3 consists of 16 residues. CDR3 amino acids: CASSHGEREFVLPLHF. For the CDR3, the DNA is TGTGCCAGCAGCCATGGAGAACGTGAATTTGTTTTACCCCTCCACTTT.